The 8 T cell receptor beta chains listed next were all sequenced from one sample in a study of patients and donors after allogeneic stem cell transplantation. TCRdb called the RT-PCR reads again in MiXCR, with one record for every CDR3 protein. Altogether approximately 210,000 distinct CDR3 sequences are present, approximately 41% being singletons, with the ten largest covering about 30%. Sequenced: blood, either unsorted or a sorted T cell fraction (not recorded which). The receptors were sampled from a human donor who was either an allogeneic HSCT recipient or a stem cell or donor lymphocyte infusion donor (not recorded which). It is not recorded whose cells these are; they may come from a transplant donor.

The J gene is TRBJ2-2, the V gene TRBV9; no clear D. Germline V gene lookup returns CDR1 SGDLS and CDR2 YYNGEE. This CDR3 contains 13 residues. Between the trimmed V and J ends, which lost 3 bases and 4 bases, there was a span of 7 bases. DNA for the CDR3: TGTGCCAGCAGCGCCCCGTTCACCGGGGAGCTGTTTTTT. Its protein is CASSAPFTGELFF.

J is TRBJ2-7 and V is TRBV5-1; tentatively, D is TRBD1 or TRBD2 (5 bases each). The CDR3 spans 16 residues. The V end was cut by 4 bases, the J end by 2 bases, with 19 bases between. From germline, CDR1 is SGHRS and CDR2 YFSETQ. CDR3 sequence: CASSQSGGVPPYEQYF. The CDR3 nucleotides read TGCGCCAGCAGCCAATCTGGGGGAGTCCCCCCCTACGAGCAGTACTTC.

The V gene is TRBV9, the J gene TRBJ1-5, with a tentative D call TRBD1 (5 bases). The CDR3 is 14 amino acids. The ends were cut back, 4 bases at V and 0 bases at J, with 8 bases in the middle. The germline V gene has CDR1 SGDLS and CDR2 YYNGEE. CDR3 loop: CASSPTVSNQPQHF. For the CDR3, the DNA is TGTGCCAGCAGCCCGACAGTTAGCAATCAGCCCCAGCATTTT.

This chain uses TRBV12-3 or TRBV12-4 with TRBJ2-2, with TRBD2 matching over 8 bases. With V trimmed by 2 bases and J by 4 bases, 0 bases remained unmatched. This CDR3 is 14 amino acids long. The CDR3 DNA is TGTGCCAGCAGTTTACTAGCGGGCACCGGGGAGCTGTTTTTT. It encodes CASSLLAGTGELFF.

This clonotype is a singleton in its sample. J is TRBJ2-5 and V is TRBV5-5, with unresolved D. Germline-derived CDR1 and CDR2 are SGHKS and YYEKEE (reference sequence). This CDR3 comprises 13 residues. Trimming cost V 1 base and J 3 bases, with 7 bases left between them. In DNA form, the CDR3 reads TGTGCCAGCAGCTTGAATACTGAAGAGACCCAGTACTTC. Protein: CASSLNTEETQYF. Together with reference TRBV5-5 and TRBJ2-5, the CDR3 gives the full variable domain: DAGVTQSPTHLIKTRGQQVTLRCSPISGHKSVSWYQQVLGQGPQFIFQYYEKEERGRGNFPDRFSARQFPNYSSELNVNALLLGDSALYLCASSLNTEETQYFGPGTRLLVL.

The chain recombines TRBV14 with TRBJ2-1; D gene uncertain. The CDR3 contains 13 residues. Germline CDR1 reads SGHDN; CDR2 reads FVKESK. V dropped 0 bases and J dropped 3 bases, with 3 bases sitting between them. This CDR3 reads CASSQEDYNEQFF. The CDR3 DNA reads TGTGCCAGCAGCCAAGAAGACTACAATGAGCAGTTCTTC.

This chain uses TRBV2 with TRBJ1-1; D possibly corresponds to TRBD1 (6 bases). V lost 11 bases and J lost 1, with 17 bases in between. Germline V CDR1 and CDR2: SNHLY, FYNNEI. The CDR3 extends over 14 amino acids. CDR3: CAEGGDFSNTEAFF. In nucleotides, the CDR3 is TGTGCCGAGGGGGGGGACTTCTCGAACACTGAAGCTTTCTTT.

The chain links TRBV7-8 to TRBJ2-1; 13 bases match TRBD2. The germline CDR1 and CDR2 sequences are SGHVS and FQNEAQ. Trimming at V came to 5 bases and at J to 8 bases, leaving 9 bases not matched to a gene. This CDR3 comprises 16 residues. The CDR3 region is CASSLLTSGRFDEQFF. CDR3 bases: TGTGCCAGCAGCCTTTTGACTAGCGGGAGGTTCGATGAGCAGTTCTTC.